Shown below are 10 T cell receptor beta chains from a single sample sequenced in a study of blood T cell repertoires in COVID-19. Sequencing used immunoSEQ multiplex PCR; TCRdb keeps in-frame clones, though not all of them. The table lists roughly 250,000 clones, about 84% of them singletons. Sequencing was carried out using PBMCs or T cells enriched from blood (not recorded which). The receptors were sampled from a woman between 45 and 65 years old who had recovered from COVID-19.

The rearrangement joins TRBV11-2 to TRBJ1-1; D is unclear. V was shortened by 1 base and J by 3 bases, with 6 bases between the two germline ends. Germline V gene data show CDR1 as SGHAT and CDR2 as FQNNGV. The CDR3 runs 13 residues. CDR3: CASSLGRDTEAFF. CDR3 DNA: TGTGCCAGCAGCTTAGGGAGAGACACTGAAGCTTTCTTT.

This clone was recorded only once. The genes are TRBV7-9 and TRBJ2-7; TRBD1 matches 9 bases. Germline CDR1 is SEHNR and CDR2 is FQNEAQ (reference sequence). CDR3 size: 15 residues. V gave up 5 bases and J gave up 3 bases; unmatched junction bases: 8. CDR3 region: CASSPKNRGLYEQYF. CDR3 nucleotide sequence: TGTGCCAGCAGCCCTAAAAACAGGGGGCTCTACGAGCAGTACTTC.

The chain recombines TRBV11-3 with TRBJ2-7; the D gene is possibly TRBD1 (6 bases). The CDR3 has 14 amino acids. V gave up 4 bases and J gave up 3 bases, with 13 bases separating them. Germline V gives CDR1 SGHNT, CDR2 YENEEA. CDR3 loop: CASSSYRAGYEQYF. The CDR3 DNA reads as TGTGCCAGCAGCTCCTACAGGGCGGGCTACGAGCAGTACTTC.

The chain links TRBV6-5 to TRBJ1-4; 8 bases align to TRBD1. Unmatched junction bases numbered 7, after V lost 2 bases and J lost 14 bases. This CDR3 has 13 amino acids. Germline V lookup: CDR1 MNHEY, CDR2 SVGAGI. CDR3 DNA: TGTGCCAGCAGTTACGGGGACAGGAGTTGGCTGTTTTTT. Residues: CASSYGDRSWLFF.

The chain links TRBV12-3 or TRBV12-4 to TRBJ1-2; 7 bases map to TRBD1. This CDR3 is built from 13 residues. Losses at the gene ends were 5 bases for V and 5 bases for J; bases not matched to a gene: 5. CDR3 loop: CASSTQGPYGYTF. The CDR3 DNA follows: TGTGCCAGCAGTACACAGGGGCCTTATGGCTACACCTTC.

This clone was seen only once. This chain joins TRBV6-2 or TRBV6-3 and TRBJ2-7; tentatively, D is TRBD2 (6 bases). Germline V CDR1 and CDR2: MNHEY, SVGEGT. The CDR3 runs 17 residues. V was trimmed by 5 bases and J by 0 bases, leaving 20 bases between them. For the CDR3, the DNA is TGTGCCAGCAGTGCCGACCCGTGGGCGGGGTTCTCCTACGAGCAGTACTTC. This translates into CASSADPWAGFSYEQYF.

The rearrangement joins TRBV28 to TRBJ2-1, with D uncertain. The germline V gene encodes CDR1 MDHEN and CDR2 SYDVKM. V gave up 3 bases and J gave up 9 bases, with 12 bases separating them. This CDR3 has 13 amino acids. The CDR3 DNA reads as TGTGCCAGCAGTTTTGCCCGGTGGAGTGAGCAGTTCTTC. It translates to CASSFARWSEQFF.

The chain joins TRBV7-2 to TRBJ1-3; the match to TRBD1 covers 10 bases. CDR1 is SGHTA, CDR2 FQGNSA, per germline. CDR3 length: 15 amino acids. V shed 5 bases and J 4 bases; nucleotides not matched to a gene: 5. The CDR3 region is CASSLDRGQGNTIYF. Written as DNA, the CDR3 is TGTGCCAGCAGCCTTGACAGGGGGCAGGGAAACACCATATATTTT.

The chain recombines TRBV6-2 or TRBV6-3 with TRBJ1-2; a weak D match, TRBD1 (6 bases). V dropped 7 bases and J dropped 5 bases, with 26 bases sitting between them. The CDR3 consists of 17 residues. Germline CDR1 is MNHEY and CDR2 is SVGEGT. This chain's CDR3 is CASIPTGTPAGDYGYTF. The CDR3 region has the DNA TGTGCCAGCATCCCTACCGGGACACCGGCCGGGGATTATGGCTACACCTTC.

In this sample, this clone turned up a few times. The gene calls are TRBV7-6 and TRBJ1-6, with D maybe TRBD1 (5 bases). Germline CDR1 reads SGHVS; CDR2 reads FNYEAQ. The CDR3 loop spans 15 amino acids. Trimming took 5 bases from V and 5 from J, leaving 13 bases between them. The CDR3 is CASSTRQSNNSPLHF. The CDR3, as DNA: TGTGCCAGCAGCACGAGACAGTCAAATAATTCACCCCTCCACTTT.